This T cell receptor beta chain was obtained from a study of post-analysis software for immune sequencing data. Study-wide results and caveats: About 5 TRBV segments occurring more often in patients than controls included TRBV5-6, TRBV5-1 and TRBV20-1.

V was cut by 3 bases and J by 0 bases, with 9 bases left in between. CDR1 and CDR2 from the germline V gene are SEHNR and FQNEAQ (reference sequence). This CDR3 has 14 amino acids. The authors incorporated unique molecular identifiers into the TCR beta cDNA libraries. TCRdb reprocessed the PCR reads via MiXCR and lists one record per CDR3 protein. The table lists 750,000 to 950,000 distinct CDR3 sequences, approximately 57% of them singletons. There are a few counts of this clonotype. No antigen is known for it. Sequenced sample: blood. The receptor was isolated from a girl aged 5 to 17 with multiple sclerosis. The V and J genes are TRBV7-9 and TRBJ2-7; no reliable D call. The chain's CDR3 is CASSLLGGSYEQYF. In DNA, the CDR3 is TGTGCCAGCAGCTTGTTGGGCGGCTCCTACGAGCAGTACTTC.